The 27 T cell receptor beta chains listed next were all sequenced from one sample in a study of Ad26.COV2.S vaccination and SARS-CoV-2 variants. The treatment: some 20 received Ad26.COV2.S at low or high dose, single or two shots; 5 received placebo; per-sample allocation not given. Following the first vaccine or placebo injection, samples were taken on day 63. TCRdb's copy holds only in-frame clones and misses some; the assay was immunoSEQ multiplex PCR. The repertoire holds some 420,000 clones, 88% seen once, with 3.5% to 4% in the top ten. Sequenced here: peripheral blood, sampled in a trial of Ad26.COV2.S vaccine versus placebo. These receptors all come from a person aged 18-60 years who received the Ad26.COV2.S COVID-19 vaccine or a placebo.

V and J are TRBV12-3 or TRBV12-4 and TRBJ2-3, with D hard to call. V was clipped by 6 bases and J by 8 bases, with 9 bases between them. The CDR3 has 11 residues. In nucleotides, the CDR3 is TGTGCCAGCAGCCCAAAGGGTACGCAGTATTTT. The encoded protein is CASSPKGTQYF.

The chain employs TRBV5-1 and TRBJ2-3, with D possibly matching TRBD1 (5 bases). The CDR3 has 14 residues. V was clipped by 4 bases and J by 7 bases, with 16 bases between them. Germline CDR1 SGHRS, CDR2 YFSETQ. CDR3 DNA: TGCGCCAGCAGCGCAGGACAAGTTCCAAATACGCAGTATTTT. This translates into CASSAGQVPNTQYF.

The rearrangement uses TRBV5-1 and TRBJ2-3; 8 bases are a match to TRBD1. The CDR3 spans 17 residues. Trimming at V came to 2 bases and at J to 1 base, leaving 9 bases not matched to a gene. Germline values: CDR1 SGHRS, CDR2 YFSETQ. CDR3 sequence reads: CASSFLKDRDGTDTQYF. The CDR3 bases are TGCGCCAGCAGCTTCCTAAAGGACAGGGATGGCACAGATACGCAGTATTTT.

The genes are TRBV7-2 and TRBJ2-3, with TRBD1 identical over 9 bases. With V trimmed by 9 bases and J by 2 bases, 6 bases remained unmatched. Germline CDR1 SGHTA, CDR2 FQGNSA. The CDR3 runs 14 residues. The CDR3 DNA follows: TGTGCCAGTAACAGGGGGCGCGTCACAGATACGCAGTATTTT. Encoded protein: CASNRGRVTDTQYF.

As for this clone: A read error may explain this, as a much larger clone is one base away. Other DNA sequences from this sample encode an identical CDR3 as well. This chain connects TRBV28 to TRBJ2-7; D not resolved. Germline V gene lookup returns CDR1 MDHEN and CDR2 SYDVKM. The CDR3 is 11 amino acids. Deletions cut 5 bases from V and 3 bases from J, with 5 bases between. The CDR3 DNA follows: TGTGCCAGCAGTACCATCTACGAGCAGTACTTC. Amino acids: CASSTIYEQYF.

The rearrangement uses TRBV7-9 and TRBJ2-3; TRBD2 matches 8 bases. The CDR3 covers 15 residues. The V segment lost 2 bases and the J segment 9 bases; nucleotides outside the gene matches: 10. Germline V gene data show CDR1 as SEHNR and CDR2 as FQNEAQ (reference sequence). Written as DNA, the CDR3 is TGTGCCAGCAGCTTATCTGGACGGGGGGGCGAGACGCAGTATTTT. Amino acids: CASSLSGRGGETQYF.

The genes are TRBV9 and TRBJ1-6, with D possibly matching TRBD1 (5 bases). The CDR3 extends over 15 amino acids. Per the germline V gene, CDR1 is SGDLS and CDR2 is YYNGEE. Trimming removed 0 bases at V and 10 bases at J, with 14 bases between. Here the CDR3 reads CASSVVGVTGSPLHF. The CDR3 DNA reads as TGTGCCAGCAGCGTAGTGGGGGTAACGGGGTCACCCCTCCACTTT.

The V and J genes are TRBV7-2 and TRBJ1-2, with TRBD1 as a possible D gene (5 bases). In germline, CDR1 is SGHTA, CDR2 FQGNSA. Trimming took off 5 bases at V and 7 bases at J, with 17 bases between the two ends. The CDR3 sequence is 14 residues long. The CDR3 nucleotides read TGTGCCAGCAGCCGGACATTAGGGCAGGGTGGCTACACCTTC. Encoded protein: CASSRTLGQGGYTF.

V is TRBV24-1 and J is TRBJ1-5; the D is unclear. CDR3 size: 13 residues. Trimming took off 4 bases at V and 5 bases at J, with 8 bases between the two ends. Germline V gives CDR1 KGHDR, CDR2 SFDVKD. The CDR3 loop is CATSEDRYQPQHF. The CDR3 region has the DNA TGTGCCACCAGTGAAGACCGGTATCAGCCCCAGCATTTT.

The count of this clone is one. The rearrangement links TRBV11-3 to TRBJ2-5; D is undetermined. The germline CDR1 and CDR2 sequences are SGHNT and YENEEA. Trimming took 5 bases from V and 5 from J, leaving 12 bases between them. The CDR3 has 13 amino acids. The CDR3 region is CASSRGAGETQYF. The CDR3 DNA follows: TGTGCCAGCAGCCGAGGAGCTGGGGAGACCCAGTACTTC.

CDR3 sequence reads: CASSWGTGSTDTQYF. The CDR3 region has the DNA TGTGCCAGCAGTTGGGGGACAGGGAGCACAGATACGCAGTATTTT. The chain joins TRBV6-2 or TRBV6-3 to TRBJ2-3; TRBD1 matches at 9 bases. Germline CDR1 is MNHEY and CDR2 is SVGEGT. The CDR3 spans 15 residues. Unmatched junction bases numbered 2, after V lost 4 bases and J lost 0 bases.

V and J are TRBV4-1 and TRBJ1-6; TRBD1 matches 11 bases. This CDR3 has 17 amino acids. Germline values: CDR1 MGHRA, CDR2 YSYEKL. Unmatched junction bases numbered 8, after V lost 1 base and J lost 9 bases. The CDR3 region is CASSQVGGQGVVSPLHF. In DNA, the CDR3 is TGCGCCAGCAGCCAAGTGGGGGGACAGGGGGTAGTTTCACCCCTCCACTTT.

The gene calls are TRBV3-1 (or the pseudogene TRBV3-2) and TRBJ2-7, with 7 bases lining up with TRBD1. J gave up 4 bases and V 4 bases, and 7 bases lay outside the gene matches. There are 14 residues in the CDR3. Germline assignment: CDR1 LGHDT and CDR2 YNNKEL (reference sequence). CDR3 in DNA: TGTGCCAGCAGCCCTATCAGGGGGTTATACGAGCAGTACTTC. Translated: CASSPIRGLYEQYF.

The genes are TRBV27 and TRBJ2-3; D is uncertain. V was cut by 2 bases and J by 6 bases, with 12 bases left in between. The CDR3 contains 14 residues. Germline V CDR1 and CDR2: MNHEY, SMNVEV (reference sequence). For the CDR3, the DNA is TGTGCCAGCAGTTTAAGGAGTGTATCGGATACGCAGTATTTT. It yields the protein CASSLRSVSDTQYF.

CDR3: CASSLRGQGMLTDTQYF. The DNA of the CDR3 is TGTGCCAGCAGCTTAAGGGGACAGGGGATGTTAACAGATACGCAGTATTTT. The chain has TRBV7-2 and TRBJ2-3; 10 bases fit TRBD1. Germline values: CDR1 SGHTA, CDR2 FQGNSA. This CDR3 comprises 17 residues. V lost 2 bases to trimming and J lost 3 bases; unmatched junction nucleotides: 8.

The chain couples TRBV19 to TRBJ1-2; D call uncertain. This CDR3 is 12 amino acids long. V was cut by 8 bases and J by 4 bases, with 11 bases left in between. CDR1 and CDR2 (germline): LNHDA, SQIVND (reference sequence). For the CDR3, the DNA is TGTGCCAGTGCTGACGGATTCTATGGCTACACCTTC. This codes for CASADGFYGYTF.

V gene TRBV6-2 or TRBV6-3 combines with J gene TRBJ2-3; D is undetermined. V dropped 2 bases and J dropped 5 bases, with 11 bases sitting between them. This CDR3 is 14 amino acids long. Germline-derived CDR1 and CDR2 are MNHEY and SVGEGT. The CDR3 here is CASSYIRSGDTQYF. The CDR3 nucleotides are TGTGCCAGCAGTTACATTCGTAGTGGAGATACGCAGTATTTT.

The chain carries TRBV7-9 and TRBJ1-3; the D gene is possibly TRBD1 (6 bases). CDR3 length equals 16 residues. V was cut by 1 base and J by 2 bases, with 12 bases left in between. Germline-derived CDR1 and CDR2 are SEHNR and FQNEAQ (reference sequence). This CDR3 is CASSLVGGAPGNTIYF. In DNA form, the CDR3 reads TGTGCCAGCAGCTTAGTCGGGGGCGCCCCTGGAAACACCATATATTTT.

The V call is TRBV4-1, the J call TRBJ1-5; D remains ambiguous. CDR3 size: 17 residues. The germline V and J ends were trimmed by 4 bases and 1 base, with 17 bases remaining between them. Germline V CDR1 and CDR2: MGHRA, YSYEKL. The CDR3 protein is CASSLRALTTSNQPQHF. The CDR3 DNA reads TGCGCCAGCAGCCTACGGGCCCTAACTACAAGCAATCAGCCCCAGCATTTT.

The chain is built from TRBV2 and TRBJ1-1, with D hard to call. The length of the CDR3 is 16 residues. Trimming took 8 bases from V and 5 from J, leaving 24 bases between them. Germline values: CDR1 SNHLY, CDR2 FYNNEI. The CDR3 is CASGPPARASWTEAFF. The DNA of the CDR3 is TGTGCCAGCGGCCCCCCCGCCCGGGCTTCATGGACTGAAGCTTTCTTT.

This sequence joins TRBV28 and TRBJ1-1; 7 nucleotides agree with TRBD1. This CDR3 region has 15 residues. The germline gives CDR1 MDHEN, CDR2 SYDVKM. The V segment lost 5 bases and the J segment 1 base; nucleotides outside the gene matches: 7. The CDR3 protein is CASSHGDRRNTEAFF. In nucleotides, the CDR3 is TGTGCCAGCAGTCACGGGGACAGACGGAACACTGAAGCTTTCTTT.

V gene TRBV6-4 combines with J gene TRBJ2-3; D not resolved. Germline assignment: CDR1 MRHNA and CDR2 SNTAGT. The CDR3 extends over 14 amino acids. The V end lost 10 bases, the J end lost 4 bases, and 18 bases lay between the germline ends. CDR3 in amino acids: CATASGLGPDTQYF. In DNA, the CDR3 is TGTGCCACCGCGTCAGGCCTAGGGCCAGATACGCAGTATTTT.

The chain combines TRBV13 with TRBJ2-4, with 12 bases fitting TRBD2. Germline V gene lookup returns CDR1 PRHDT and CDR2 FYEKMQ (reference sequence). V lost 0 bases and J lost 4; bases outside the gene matches: 1. The CDR3 is 16 residues long. CDR3 in DNA: TGTGCCAGCAGCTTAGGTCTAGCGGGGGGGAAAAACATTCAGTACTTC. It yields the protein CASSLGLAGGKNIQYF.

V is TRBV5-4 and J is TRBJ1-4, with a weak D call TRBD1 (5 bases). Germline V gene lookup returns CDR1 SGHNT and CDR2 YYREEE (reference sequence). The CDR3 has 13 residues. The V end was cut by 1 base, the J end by 8 bases, with 9 bases between. CDR3 amino acids: CASSLMGGEKLFF. The CDR3 bases are TGTGCCAGCAGCTTGATGGGGGGGGAAAAACTGTTTTTT. The variable domain in full, with the rest retrieved from reference TRBV5-4 and TRBJ1-4, is ETGVTQSPTHLIKTRGQQVTLRCSSQSGHNTVSWYQQALGQGPQFIFQYYREEENGRGNFPPRFSGLQFPNYSSELNVNALELDDSALYLCASSLMGGEKLFFGSGTQLSVL.

This CDR3 reads CASSTSGGAETQYF. CDR3 DNA: TGTGCCAGCAGTACCAGCGGGGGGGCCGAGACCCAGTACTTC. The genes are TRBV7-2 and TRBJ2-5; TRBD2 agrees at 10 bases. This CDR3 has 14 residues. Germline lookup yields CDR1 SGHTA and CDR2 FQGNSA. V gave up 6 bases and J gave up 5 bases; unmatched junction bases: 6.

The chain recombines TRBV6-6 with TRBJ2-5, with D tentatively TRBD1 (6 bases). Germline V CDR1 and CDR2: MNHNY, SVGAGI (reference sequence). This CDR3 comprises 16 residues. V lost 2 bases and J lost 6, with 19 bases in between. The CDR3 nucleotides are TGTGCCAGCAGTTACGACAGGCGTAATCCGATAAAGACCCAGTACTTC. This gives the protein CASSYDRRNPIKTQYF.

This sequence joins TRBV5-1 and TRBJ2-1, with 8 bases matching TRBD2. This CDR3 contains 15 residues. Germline CDR1 is SGHRS and CDR2 is YFSETQ. J lost 9 bases, V lost 2 bases, and 10 bases had no gene match. Here the CDR3 DNA reads TGCGCCAGCAGCTTTGGTGGGACGGGAGGGAGTGAGCAGTTCTTC. This codes for CASSFGGTGGSEQFF.